This TCR beta chain was documented in a study of CD8 T cells in ankylosing spondylitis. In its sample, this clonotype was seen many times. Antigen unknown. The CDR3 runs 13 residues. The germline V and J ends were trimmed by 3 bases and 6 bases, with 13 bases remaining between them. Germline lookup yields CDR1 DFQATT and CDR2 SNEGSKA (reference sequence). Study-wide results and caveats: Characteristic, it appeared, of ankylosing spondylitis blood was a TCR beta motif of 7 or 8 highly homologous variants. Clones linked to disease, bearing a CD8+ phenotype, were relatively rare in peripheral blood. Clones linked to disease were reported to show significant enrichment in matched ankylosing spondylitis synovial fluid.

Quantitative molecular-barcoded 5'-RACE generated the TCR beta libraries. TCRdb reanalysed the 5' RACE reads using MiXCR and keeps one entry per CDR3 protein. The sample consists of 250,000 to 350,000 distinct CDR3 sequences, 20% of them appearing once. The sequenced material came from blood, either unsorted or a sorted T cell fraction (not recorded which). This sequence was found in a male donor with ankylosing spondylitis or in good health (not recorded which). This chain links TRBV20-1 with TRBJ2-3, with a tentative D call TRBD2 (5 bases). The CDR3 loop is CSARGVFADTQYF. Written as DNA, the CDR3 is TGCAGTGCTAGGGGAGTCTTCGCGGATACGCAGTATTTT.